This T cell receptor beta chain was captured in a study of OX40 agonist ivuxolimab in advanced cancers. Broader study findings: The average count of expanded clones was higher among CD8+ T cells than among CD4+. The antigen specificity of the peripheral T cells (those that were expanded) was not determined.

Points on this clone: Its antigen is still unknown.

This CDR3 is 13 amino acids long. V shed 1 base and J shed 8 bases, with 10 bases lying between them. Germline V gives CDR1 SGHNT, CDR2 YENEEA. Libraries were prepared by immunoSEQ multiplex PCR; TCRdb keeps only in-frame clonotypes and omits some of them. The data show fewer than 40,000 clones, approximately 89% seen once. The material was CD4+ or CD8+ T cells sorted from blood, obtained in a trial of the OX40 agonist ivuxolimab. The rearrangement links TRBV11-3 to TRBJ2-3; D could derive from TRBD1 or TRBD2 (5 bases each). This receptor was identified in an adult with an advanced solid tumor such as melanoma, head and neck, liver or kidney cancer. The CDR3 sequence: CASSLVRETTQYF. CDR3 DNA: TGTGCCAGCAGCTTAGTCAGGGAGACTACGCAGTATTTT. The full variable domain, in which reference TRBV11-3 and TRBJ2-3 provide the parts outside the CDR3, is EAGVVQSPRYKIIEKKQPVAFWCNPISGHNTLYWYLQNLGQGPELLIRYENEEAVDDSQLPKDRFSAERLKGVDSTLKIQPAELGDSAVYLCASSLVRETTQYFGPGTRLTVL.